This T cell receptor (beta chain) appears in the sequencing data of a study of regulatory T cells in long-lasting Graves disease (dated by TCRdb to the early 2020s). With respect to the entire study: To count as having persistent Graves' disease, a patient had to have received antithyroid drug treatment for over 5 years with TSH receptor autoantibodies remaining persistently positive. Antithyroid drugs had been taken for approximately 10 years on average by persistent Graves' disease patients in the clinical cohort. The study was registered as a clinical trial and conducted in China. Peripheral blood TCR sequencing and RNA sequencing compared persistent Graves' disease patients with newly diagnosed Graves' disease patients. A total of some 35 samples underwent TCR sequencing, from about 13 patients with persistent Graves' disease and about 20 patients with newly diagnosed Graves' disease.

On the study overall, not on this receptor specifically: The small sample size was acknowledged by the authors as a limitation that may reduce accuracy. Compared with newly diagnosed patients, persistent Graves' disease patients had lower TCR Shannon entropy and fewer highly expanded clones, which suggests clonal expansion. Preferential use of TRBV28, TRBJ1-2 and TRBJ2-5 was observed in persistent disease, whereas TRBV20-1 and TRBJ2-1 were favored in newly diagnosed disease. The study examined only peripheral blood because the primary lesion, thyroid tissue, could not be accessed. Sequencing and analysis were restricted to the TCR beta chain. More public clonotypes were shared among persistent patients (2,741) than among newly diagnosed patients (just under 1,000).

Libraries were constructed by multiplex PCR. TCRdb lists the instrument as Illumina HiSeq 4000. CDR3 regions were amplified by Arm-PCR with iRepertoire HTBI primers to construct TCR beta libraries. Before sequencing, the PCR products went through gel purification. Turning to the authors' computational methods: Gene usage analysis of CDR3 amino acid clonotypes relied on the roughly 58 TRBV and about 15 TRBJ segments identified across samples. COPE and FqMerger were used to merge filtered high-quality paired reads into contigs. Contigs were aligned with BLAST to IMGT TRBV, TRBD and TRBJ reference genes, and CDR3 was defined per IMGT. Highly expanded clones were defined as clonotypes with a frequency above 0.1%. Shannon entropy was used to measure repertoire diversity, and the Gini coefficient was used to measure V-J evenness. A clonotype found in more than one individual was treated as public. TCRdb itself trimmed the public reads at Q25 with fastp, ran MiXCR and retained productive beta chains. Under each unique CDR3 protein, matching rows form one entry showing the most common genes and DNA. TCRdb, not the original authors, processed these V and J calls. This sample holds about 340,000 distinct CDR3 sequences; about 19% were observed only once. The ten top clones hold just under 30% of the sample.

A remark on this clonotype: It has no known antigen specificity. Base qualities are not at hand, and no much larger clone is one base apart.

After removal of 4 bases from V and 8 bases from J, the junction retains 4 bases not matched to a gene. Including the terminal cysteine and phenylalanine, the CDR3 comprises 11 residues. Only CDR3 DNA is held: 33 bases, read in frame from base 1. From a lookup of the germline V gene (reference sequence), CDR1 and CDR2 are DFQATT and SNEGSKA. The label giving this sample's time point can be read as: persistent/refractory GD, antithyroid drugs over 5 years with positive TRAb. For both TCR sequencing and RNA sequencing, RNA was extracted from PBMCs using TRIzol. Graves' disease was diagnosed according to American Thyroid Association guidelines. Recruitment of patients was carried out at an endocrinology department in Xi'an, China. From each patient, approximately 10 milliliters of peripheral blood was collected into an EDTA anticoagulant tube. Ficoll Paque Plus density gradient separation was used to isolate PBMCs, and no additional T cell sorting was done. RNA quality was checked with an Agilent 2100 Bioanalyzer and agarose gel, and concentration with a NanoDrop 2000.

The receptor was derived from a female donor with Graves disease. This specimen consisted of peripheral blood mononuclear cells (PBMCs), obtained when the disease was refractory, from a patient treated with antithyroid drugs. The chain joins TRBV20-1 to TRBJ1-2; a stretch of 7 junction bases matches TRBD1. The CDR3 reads CSAKTGWGYTF. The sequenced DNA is TGCAGTGCTAAGACAGGGTGGGGCTACACCTTC.